These 15 T cell receptor beta chains were sequenced from one sample in a study of early T cells in non-severe SARS-CoV-2 infection. From the 5' RACE reads, TCRdb called clonotypes with MiXCR, one entry per CDR3 protein. The top ten clones hold approximately 2.9% of a sample with 65,000 to 95,000 distinct CDR3 sequences, about 15% of them seen once. Sample: whole blood. These receptor sequences come from an adult who was a healthcare worker with PCR-confirmed SARS-CoV-2 infection or an uninfected control (not recorded which).

The sample holds a few counts of this clonotype. The J gene is TRBJ1-4, the V gene TRBV10-1; 7 nucleotides line up with TRBD1. Germline CDR1 WNHNN, CDR2 SYGVQD (reference sequence). The CDR3 totals 15 residues. V trimming: 3 bases; J trimming: 7 bases; junction bases outside the gene matches: 8. Here the CDR3 DNA reads TGCGCCAGCAGTGAAGATAGGGGGCTTGGTGAAAAACTGTTTTTT. Translating it yields CASSEDRGLGEKLFF.

The chain combines TRBV28 with TRBJ1-4, with unresolved D. Germline lookup yields CDR1 MDHEN and CDR2 SYDVKM. Trimming cost V 4 bases and J 0 bases, with 9 bases left between them. The CDR3 has 15 residues. The CDR3 nucleotides read TGTGCCAGCAGTTCGGAGGGAGCAACTAATGAAAAACTGTTTTTT. Residues: CASSSEGATNEKLFF.

The chain joins TRBV7-9 to TRBJ2-5; 8 bases agree with TRBD2. This CDR3 spans 15 amino acids. J lost 5 bases, V lost 5 bases, and 10 bases had no gene match. Germline assignment: CDR1 SEHNR and CDR2 FQNEAQ (reference sequence). CDR3 sequence reads: CASSEPGLGGETQYF. The CDR3, as DNA: TGTGCCAGCAGCGAACCGGGACTAGGTGGGGAGACCCAGTACTTC.

The rearrangement joins TRBV18 to TRBJ1-5; D is unresolved. This CDR3 region has 13 residues. The germline V and J ends were trimmed by 2 bases and 0 bases, with 2 bases remaining between them. Germline CDR1 KGHSH, CDR2 LQKENI. CDR3 nucleotide sequence: TGTGCCAGCTCACCAATTAGCAATCAGCCCCAGCATTTT. Amino acid sequence: CASSPISNQPQHF.

CDR3 sequence: CASSDHLGESTDTQYF. CDR3 DNA: TGTGCCAGCAGTGATCATTTAGGGGAGAGCACAGATACGCAGTATTTT. The chain carries TRBV2 and TRBJ2-3, with D perhaps assigned TRBD1 or TRBD2 (5 bases each). Trimming took off 3 bases at V and 0 bases at J, with 13 bases between the two ends. The CDR3 covers 16 residues. Germline CDR1 and CDR2: SNHLY and FYNNEI.

This clonotype has ten or more counts. The chain is built from TRBV20-1 and TRBJ2-7; TRBD2 is a possible D gene (6 bases). Per germline, CDR1 DFQATT and CDR2 SNEGSKA (reference sequence). V dropped 2 bases and J dropped 0 bases, with 8 bases sitting between them. This CDR3 region has 13 residues. CDR3 DNA sequence: TGCAGTGCTAGATCGGGAGCCTCCTACGAGCAGTACTTC. Protein: CSARSGASYEQYF.

This clonotype has only a few counts. This sequence joins TRBV4-1 and TRBJ2-4; D is possibly TRBD2 (5 bases). The CDR3 is made up of 17 amino acids. Germline values: CDR1 MGHRA, CDR2 YSYEKL. V was shortened by 0 bases and J by 2 bases, with 14 bases between the two germline ends. The CDR3 loop is CASSQDLAYGTKNIQYF. As DNA, the CDR3 is TGCGCCAGCAGCCAAGATCTGGCTTACGGGACCAAAAACATTCAGTACTTC.

The chain combines TRBV10-3 with TRBJ2-1, with 11 bases identical to TRBD1. V lost 10 bases, J lost 2 bases, and 7 bases stayed unmatched. The germline gives CDR1 ENHRY, CDR2 SYGVKD. The CDR3 contains 15 residues. In DNA form, the CDR3 reads TGTGCCACCAGAGGGACAGGGGGAACCTACAATGAGCAGTTCTTC. This sequence encodes CATRGTGGTYNEQFF.

This clonotype was found a few times. The V call is TRBV5-1, the J call TRBJ2-7; D gene uncertain. V was cut by 0 bases and J by 0 bases, with 13 bases left in between. The germline V gene encodes CDR1 SGHRS and CDR2 YFSETQ. The CDR3 is made up of 16 amino acids. This CDR3 is CASSLAGSASSYEQYF. CDR3 in DNA: TGCGCCAGCAGCTTGGCCGGCAGTGCCTCCTCCTACGAGCAGTACTTC.

The chain combines TRBV11-1 with TRBJ1-6; D perhaps matches TRBD1 (6 bases). V was shortened by 1 base and J by 9 bases, with 10 bases between the two germline ends. Germline V CDR1 and CDR2: SGHAT, FQDESV (reference sequence). This CDR3 region has 14 residues. The chain's CDR3 is CASSLVRGRSPLHF. CDR3 nucleotides: TGTGCCAGCAGCTTAGTCAGGGGACGTTCACCCCTCCACTTT.

This clonotype occurred a few times. V is TRBV10-3 and J is TRBJ2-5; 9 bases agree with TRBD2. Germline V gene data show CDR1 as ENHRY and CDR2 as SYGVKD. The CDR3 runs 15 residues. Germline trimming cut 2 bases from V and 7 bases from J; bases unmatched to any gene: 8. Here the CDR3 reads CAISEMTSGVGTQYF. The CDR3 DNA follows: TGTGCCATCAGTGAGATGACTAGCGGTGTTGGGACCCAGTACTTC.

This clonotype was seen a few times. V and J are TRBV27 and TRBJ1-4, with no clear D. V dropped 3 bases and J dropped 4 bases, with 15 bases sitting between them. CDR1 is MNHEY and CDR2 is SMNVEV in the germline V gene (reference sequence). This CDR3 region has 16 residues. CDR3 protein: CASSFRPEGYNEKLFF. CDR3 coding DNA: TGTGCCAGCAGTTTTCGCCCAGAAGGATATAATGAAAAACTGTTTTTT.

This chain links TRBV10-3 with TRBJ2-3, with TRBD2 matching 13 bases. This CDR3 comprises 16 residues. Germline loops: CDR1 ENHRY, CDR2 SYGVKD. V trimming: 6 bases; J trimming: 1 base; junction bases outside the gene matches: 4. As DNA, the CDR3 is TGTGCCATCAGCTTTGGACTAGCGGGGGGCACAGATACGCAGTATTTT. It yields the protein CAISFGLAGGTDTQYF.

The V call is TRBV9, the J call TRBJ2-3; maybe TRBD2 (6 bases). The CDR3 covers 14 residues. Germline V gene lookup returns CDR1 SGDLS and CDR2 YYNGEE. V was cut by 2 bases and J by 7 bases, with 14 bases left in between. Here the CDR3 reads CASSVSLALNTQYF. CDR3 coding DNA: TGTGCCAGCAGCGTGAGTCTAGCGCTAAATACGCAGTATTTT. Full variable domain (remainder filled in from reference TRBV9 and TRBJ2-3): DSGVTQTPKHLITATGQRVTLRCSPRSGDLSVYWYQQSLDQGLQFLIQYYNGEERAKGNILERFSAQQFPDLHSELNLSSLELGDSALYFCASSVSLALNTQYFGPGTRLTVL.

J is TRBJ2-7 and V is TRBV6-1, with a weak D call TRBD2 (6 bases). V lost 7 bases to trimming and J lost 2 bases, with 12 bases between them. Germline V gene data show CDR1 as MNHNS and CDR2 as SASEGT. The CDR3 is made up of 13 amino acids. CDR3 sequence (DNA): TGTGCCAGCAAGAGCGGGCCTACCTACGAGCAGTACTTC. This translates into CASKSGPTYEQYF.